This section outlines one T cell receptor beta chain sequence together with its context. The data stem from a study of blood T cell repertoires in COVID-19. Overall study: Researchers got acute and convalescent COVID-19 samples from the United States, Italy and Spain.

Germline-derived CDR1 and CDR2 are SEHNR and FQNEAQ (reference sequence). Trimming removed 5 bases from V and 1 base from J; junction bases left unmatched: 7. There are 17 residues in the CDR3. The method was immunoSEQ multiplex PCR; TCRdb's version includes in-frame clones alone and lacks a portion of them. Among under 200,000 clones, 65% to 90% were seen once, and the ten largest hold about 8.2%. This clonotype was obtained from a man aged 55 to 70 with acute or convalescent COVID-19. Material: peripheral blood. V and J are TRBV7-9 and TRBJ1-3, with 11 bases identical to TRBD1. CDR3 nucleotide sequence: TGTGCCAGCAGCCAAGGGGACAGGGGGAAATCTGGAAACACCATATATTTT. The encoded protein is CASSQGDRGKSGNTIYF.